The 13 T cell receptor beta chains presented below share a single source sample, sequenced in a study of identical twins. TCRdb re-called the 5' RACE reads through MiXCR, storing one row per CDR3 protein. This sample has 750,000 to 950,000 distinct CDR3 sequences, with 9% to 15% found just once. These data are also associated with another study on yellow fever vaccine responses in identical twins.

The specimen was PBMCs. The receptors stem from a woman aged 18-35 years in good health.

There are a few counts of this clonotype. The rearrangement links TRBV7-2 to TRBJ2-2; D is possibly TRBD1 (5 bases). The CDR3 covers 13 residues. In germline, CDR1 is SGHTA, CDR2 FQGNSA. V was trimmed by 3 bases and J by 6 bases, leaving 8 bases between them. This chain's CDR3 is CASSFRAPGELFF. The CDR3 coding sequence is TGTGCCAGCAGCTTCAGGGCCCCCGGGGAGCTGTTTTTT.

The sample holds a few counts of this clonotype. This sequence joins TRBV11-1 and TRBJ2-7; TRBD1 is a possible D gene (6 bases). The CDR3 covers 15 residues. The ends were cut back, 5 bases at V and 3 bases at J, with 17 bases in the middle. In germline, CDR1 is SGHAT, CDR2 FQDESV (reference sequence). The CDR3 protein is CASSPIGQKYYEQYF. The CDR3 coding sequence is TGTGCCAGCAGCCCGATCGGACAGAAATACTACGAGCAGTACTTC.

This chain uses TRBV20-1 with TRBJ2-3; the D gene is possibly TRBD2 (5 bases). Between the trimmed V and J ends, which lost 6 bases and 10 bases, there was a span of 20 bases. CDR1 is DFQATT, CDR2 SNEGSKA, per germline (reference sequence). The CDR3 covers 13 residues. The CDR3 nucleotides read TGCAGTGCCAATAGCCTAGCTGGCCCGCCGCAGTATTTT. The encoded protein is CSANSLAGPPQYF.

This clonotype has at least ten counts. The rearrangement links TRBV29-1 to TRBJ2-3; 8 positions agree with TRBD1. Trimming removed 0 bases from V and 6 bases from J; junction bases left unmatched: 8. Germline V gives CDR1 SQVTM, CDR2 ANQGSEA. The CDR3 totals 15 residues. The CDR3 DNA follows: TGCAGCGTTGAAGATAGAGACAGGGACAGGGATACGCAGTATTTT. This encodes CSVEDRDRDRDTQYF.

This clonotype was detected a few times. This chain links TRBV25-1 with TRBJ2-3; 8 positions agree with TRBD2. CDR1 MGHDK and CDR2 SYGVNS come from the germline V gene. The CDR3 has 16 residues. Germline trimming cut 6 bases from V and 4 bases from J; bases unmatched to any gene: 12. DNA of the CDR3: TGTGCCAGCAGGGGCGGGAGGTCTATAAAGTCAGATACGCAGTATTTT. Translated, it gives CASRGGRSIKSDTQYF.

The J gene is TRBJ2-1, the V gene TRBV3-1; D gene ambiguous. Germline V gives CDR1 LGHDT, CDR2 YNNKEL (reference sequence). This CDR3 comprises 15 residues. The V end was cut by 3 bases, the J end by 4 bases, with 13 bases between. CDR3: CASSHVPAIYNEQFF. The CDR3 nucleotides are TGTGCCAGCAGCCATGTTCCAGCCATATACAATGAGCAGTTCTTC.

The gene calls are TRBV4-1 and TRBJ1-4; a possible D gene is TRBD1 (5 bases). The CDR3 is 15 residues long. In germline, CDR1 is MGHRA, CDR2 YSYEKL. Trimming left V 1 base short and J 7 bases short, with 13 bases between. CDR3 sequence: CASSQVGGLGEKLFF. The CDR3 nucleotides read TGCGCCAGCAGCCAAGTCGGGGGTCTGGGTGAAAAACTGTTTTTT.

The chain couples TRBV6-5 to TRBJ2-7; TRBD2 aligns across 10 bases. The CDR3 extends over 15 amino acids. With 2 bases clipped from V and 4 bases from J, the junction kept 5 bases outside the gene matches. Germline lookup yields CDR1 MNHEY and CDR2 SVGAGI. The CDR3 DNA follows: TGTGCCAGCAGTTACGCTAGCGGGGGAACATACGAGCAGTACGTC. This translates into CASSYASGGTYEQYV.

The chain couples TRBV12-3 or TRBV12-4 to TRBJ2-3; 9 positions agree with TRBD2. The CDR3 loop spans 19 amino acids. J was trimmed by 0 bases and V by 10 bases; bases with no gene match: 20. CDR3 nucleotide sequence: TGTGCCATCTGTTTATGGATTAGCGGGAGTGTGTCCAGCACAGATACGCAGTATTTT. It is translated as CAICLWISGSVSSTDTQYF.

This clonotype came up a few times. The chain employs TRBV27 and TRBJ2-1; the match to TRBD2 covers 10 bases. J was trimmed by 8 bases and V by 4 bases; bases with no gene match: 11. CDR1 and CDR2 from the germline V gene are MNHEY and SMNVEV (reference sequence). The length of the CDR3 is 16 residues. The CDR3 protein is CASSSSPSGSSYEQFF. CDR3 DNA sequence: TGTGCCAGCAGTTCCTCTCCTAGCGGGAGCTCTTATGAGCAGTTCTTC.

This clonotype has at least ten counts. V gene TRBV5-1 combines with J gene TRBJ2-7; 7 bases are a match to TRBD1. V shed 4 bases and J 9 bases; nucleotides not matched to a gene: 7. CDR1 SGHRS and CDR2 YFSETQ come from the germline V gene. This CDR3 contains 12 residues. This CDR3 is CASSRTGDVQYF. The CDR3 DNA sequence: TGCGCCAGCAGCCGAACAGGGGATGTGCAGTACTTC.

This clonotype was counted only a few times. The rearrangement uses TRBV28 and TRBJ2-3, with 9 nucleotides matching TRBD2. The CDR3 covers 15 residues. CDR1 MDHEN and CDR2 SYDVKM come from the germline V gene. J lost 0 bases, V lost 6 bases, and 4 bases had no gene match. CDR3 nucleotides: TGTGCCAGCAGGGGGACTAGCTTTAGCACAGATACGCAGTATTTT. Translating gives CASRGTSFSTDTQYF.

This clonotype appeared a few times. The CDR3 bases are TGTGCCAGCAGCGAAAAAAGCGGACAGACGGATGGCTACACCTTC. Translation gives CASSEKSGQTDGYTF. The V and J genes are TRBV21-1 and TRBJ1-2; TRBD1, as called in the table, went unchecked against the DNA. TRBV21-1 is a listed pseudogene. CDR3 length equals 15 residues.